This record covers a single TCR beta chain. Its binding antigen is unknown. No much larger clone exists at a distance of one base, and base qualities are not known. The data originate from a study of tumor-infiltrating lymphocytes in primary liver carcinoma (dated by TCRdb to about 2017). With regard to the full study: Between November 2015 and March 2016, five patients in China with histopathologically diagnosed primary liver carcinoma had surgical resection. Of the five patients, three men and two women aged 30 to 69 years, four had hepatocellular carcinoma and one had combined HCC and intrahepatic cholangiocarcinoma. The tumors of the five patients were staged as T1-T3 N0M0, with maximum diameters ranging from about 4 to 10 cm. Samples yielded roughly 3.5 to 8 million productive TCRbeta reads; read depth did not differ significantly between tissue types. Across five regions of each liver tumor, along with adjacent normal tissue and blood, the study brought together TCRbeta repertoire sequencing, expression microarrays and whole-exome sequencing. TCRbeta repertoire sequencing covered roughly 35 specimens from 5 patients: around 25 tumor regions, 5 adjacent noncancerous liver tissues and 5 peripheral blood samples. High reproducibility was observed for the technical replicate repertoires, with mean shared-clone rates approximately 0.9 and correlation coefficients above 0.95.

CDR1 SGHKS and CDR2 YYEKEE were looked up in the germline V gene (reference sequence). From its cysteine to its phenylalanine, the CDR3 spans 15 amino acids. Of all the DNA, just the CDR3 is kept, 45 bases in frame from base 1. V has 5 bases trimmed and J has 2 bases trimmed; junction bases matching no gene number 6. Blood RNA was extracted from unsorted whole blood with TRIzol reagent; germline DNA came from the DNeasy Blood & Tissue kit. Chronic HBV infection was present in the patients, and the patients were treatment-naive at sampling. Four milliliters of peripheral blood were collected into K2EDTA tubes before surgery. TCRbeta-specific cDNA was reverse-transcribed from about 0.45 ug total RNA using a constant-region primer and ProtoScript II reverse transcriptase. Construction of the TCRbeta libraries relied on three nested rounds of multiplex PCR, following a slightly modified ARM-PCR procedure. The first two PCR rounds used multiplex TRBV1-TRBV30 forward primers with a Cbeta reverse primer, each for 10 to 11 cycles. Sample barcodes and Illumina adapters were added in a final 25-cycle PCR with Deep VentR polymerase. Before sequencing, amplicons of 200-500 bp were purified from gel using a QIAquick gel extraction kit. The TCRbeta amplicons were sequenced with 250-bp paired-end reads on an Illumina HiSeq 2500. For the original study's pipeline: Trimmomatic v0.33 was used to quality-trim the reads, and FLASH v1.2.11 was used to merge paired reads so that full CDR3 sequences could be recovered. MiGEC v1.2.1b assigned V, D and J germline segments to the rearranged TCRbeta sequences. Clonotype statistics, along with Shannon-Wiener diversity indices, were calculated using VDJtools v1.0.0. Except for diversity analysis, only each sample's 250 most abundant clonotypes were used in subsequent analyses to reduce sampling bias. TCRdb's own reprocessing of the public reads used fastp at Q25 and MiXCR and kept productive beta chains. Rows with a matching CDR3 protein are joined into one entry that keeps the most common DNA and genes. These V and J calls originate from TCRdb's pipeline instead of the authors' own analysis. Counted in this sample were around 330,000 distinct CDR3 sequences; nearly 60% of them appeared once. The ten largest clonotypes hold approximately 17% of the sample.

What the research found in general, with its limitations: The top 250 clones accounted for a significantly greater share of the repertoire in tumors than in blood (p = 0.039). Because the samples were bulk and unsorted, CD4+ and CD8+ T cell repertoires could not be compared. Repertoire overlap was higher between tumor regions (mean about 36%) than tumor-adjacent (approximately 17%) or tumor-blood (approximately 14%) pairs, consistent with antigen-driven expansion. Because sequencing covered only the TCR beta chain and unpaired alpha chains were not captured, true repertoire diversity is likely underestimated. Only a few patients were included in the study, and the authors note that the findings should be validated in a larger study.

Sample: peripheral blood. This clonotype originated in a young woman with primary liver carcinoma and hepatitis B virus infection. The sequence links TRBV5-5 to TRBJ1-5, and 8 junctional nucleotides match TRBD1. The CDR3 protein is CASRKDRVGNQPQHF. The sequenced DNA: TGTGCCAGCAGAAAGGACAGGGTTGGCAATCAGCCCCAGCATTTT. Reference TRBV5-5 and TRBJ1-5 proteins supply the regions before and after the CDR3; the full variable domain is: DAGVTQSPTHLIKTRGQQVTLRCSPISGHKSVSWYQQVLGQGPQFIFQYYEKEERGRGNFPDRFSARQFPNYSSELNVNALLLGDSALYLCASRKDRVGNQPQHFGDGTRLSIL.